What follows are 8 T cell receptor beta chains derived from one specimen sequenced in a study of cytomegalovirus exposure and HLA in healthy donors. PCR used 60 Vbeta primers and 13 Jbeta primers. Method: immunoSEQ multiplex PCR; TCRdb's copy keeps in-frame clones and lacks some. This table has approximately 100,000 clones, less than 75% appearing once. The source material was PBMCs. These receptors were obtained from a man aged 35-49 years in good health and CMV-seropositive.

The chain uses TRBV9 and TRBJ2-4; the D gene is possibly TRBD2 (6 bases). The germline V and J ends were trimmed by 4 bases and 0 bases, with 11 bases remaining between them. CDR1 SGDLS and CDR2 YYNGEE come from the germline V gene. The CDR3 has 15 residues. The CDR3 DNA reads TGTGCCAGCAGCCAGGAGGGGACAGCCAAAAACATTCAGTACTTC. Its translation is CASSQEGTAKNIQYF.

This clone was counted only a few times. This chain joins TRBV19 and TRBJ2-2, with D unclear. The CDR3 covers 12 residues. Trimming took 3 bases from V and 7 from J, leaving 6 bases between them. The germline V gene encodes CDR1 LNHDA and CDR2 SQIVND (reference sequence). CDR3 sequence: CASSIAVGELFF. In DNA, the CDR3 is TGTGCCAGTAGTATTGCGGTCGGGGAGCTGTTTTTT. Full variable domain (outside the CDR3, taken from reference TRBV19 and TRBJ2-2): DGGITQSPKYLFRKEGQNVTLSCEQNLNHDAMYWYRQDPGQGLRLIYYSQIVNDFQKGDIAEGYSVSREKKESFPLTVTSAQKNPTAFYLCASSIAVGELFFGEGSRLTVL.

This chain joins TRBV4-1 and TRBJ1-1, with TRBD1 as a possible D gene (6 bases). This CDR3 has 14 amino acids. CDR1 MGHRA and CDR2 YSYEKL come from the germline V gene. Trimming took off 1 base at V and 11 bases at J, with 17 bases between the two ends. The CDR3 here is CASSQGGGGGWAFF. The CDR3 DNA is TGCGCCAGCAGCCAAGGAGGGGGAGGGGGATGGGCTTTCTTT.

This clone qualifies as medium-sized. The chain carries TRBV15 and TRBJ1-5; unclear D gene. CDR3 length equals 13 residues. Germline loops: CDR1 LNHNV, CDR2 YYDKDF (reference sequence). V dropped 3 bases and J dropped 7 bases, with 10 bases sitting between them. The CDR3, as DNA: TGTGCCACCAGCAGGGAAGAGGTCCAGCCCCAGCATTTT. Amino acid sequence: CATSREEVQPQHF. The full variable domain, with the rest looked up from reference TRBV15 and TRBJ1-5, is DAMVIQNPRYQVTQFGKPVTLSCSQTLNHNVMYWYQQKSSQAPKLLFHYYDKDFNNEADTPDNFQSRRPNTSFCFLDIRSPGLGDTAMYLCATSREEVQPQHFGDGTRLSIL.

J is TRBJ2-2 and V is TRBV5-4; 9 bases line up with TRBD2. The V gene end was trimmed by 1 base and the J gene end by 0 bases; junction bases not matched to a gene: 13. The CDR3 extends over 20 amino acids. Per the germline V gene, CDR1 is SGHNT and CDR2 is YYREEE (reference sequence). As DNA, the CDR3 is TGTGCCAGCAGCTTGTCGTTGGGCGGGGGGGCATATTCGAACACCGGGGAGCTGTTTTTT. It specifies CASSLSLGGGAYSNTGELFF.

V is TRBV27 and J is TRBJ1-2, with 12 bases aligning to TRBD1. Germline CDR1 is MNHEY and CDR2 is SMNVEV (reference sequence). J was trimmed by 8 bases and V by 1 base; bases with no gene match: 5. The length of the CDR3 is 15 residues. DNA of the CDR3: TGTGCCAGCAGTTTATACGGGACAGGGGGCGGAGGCTACACCTTC. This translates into CASSLYGTGGGGYTF.

In DNA, the CDR3 is TGTGCCAGCAGTGAAGCTACAGGGGCTGGAAACACCATATATTTT. Translated: CASSEATGAGNTIYF. The rearrangement links TRBV6-1 to TRBJ1-3, with 7 bases fitting TRBD1. The germline CDR1 and CDR2 sequences are MNHNS and SASEGT. The CDR3 has 15 amino acids. The V and J ends lost 0 bases and 2 bases, in that order; junction bases with no gene match: 1.

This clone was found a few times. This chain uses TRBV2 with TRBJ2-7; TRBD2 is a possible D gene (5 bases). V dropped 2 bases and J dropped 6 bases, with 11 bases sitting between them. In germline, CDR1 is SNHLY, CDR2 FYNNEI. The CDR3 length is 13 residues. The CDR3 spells CASSESLGSEQYF. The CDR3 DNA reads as TGTGCCAGCAGTGAATCACTAGGAAGCGAGCAGTACTTC.